These 19 T cell receptor beta chains were all obtained from the same sample, sequenced in a study of T cell changes during pregnancy in multiple sclerosis (dated by TCRdb to about 2019). The method behind the library was the immunoSEQ multiplex PCR assay. TCRdb retrieved this table from immuneACCESS and kept in-frame rearrangements only. Not all clones are present; in checked studies, unresolved V genes account for under half, and no reason is known for the remainder. The sample contains tens of thousands of clones, around 94% of them found a single time. The top ten clonotypes cover 0.5% to 0.7% of the sample. The sample in question was CD4+ T cells from peripheral blood mononuclear cells, obtained in the second trimester of pregnancy. All receptors come from a female donor with multiple sclerosis, enrolled in a pregnancy study.

The rearrangement uses TRBV19 and TRBJ1-5, with D maybe TRBD1 (5 bases). Germline V CDR1 and CDR2: LNHDA, SQIVND (reference sequence). The V end was cut by 8 bases, the J end by 4 bases, with 15 bases between. This CDR3 is built from 14 residues. The CDR3 DNA is TGTGCCAGTCTGGACATGGCCCTGAATCAGCCCCAGCATTTT. It yields the protein CASLDMALNQPQHF.

The chain has TRBV19 and TRBJ1-5, with D perhaps TRBD1 (5 bases). This CDR3 comprises 15 residues. CDR1 is LNHDA, CDR2 SQIVND, per germline (reference sequence). The V gene lost 7 bases and the J gene lost 7 bases, with 20 bases spanning the gap. CDR3 nucleotide sequence: TGTGCCAGTAACCAAGTGCAGGGATTGAGGCAGCCCCAGCATTTT. It codes for CASNQVQGLRQPQHF.

The chain joins TRBV30 to TRBJ1-2; D is unclear. The CDR3 length is 13 residues. V was pared by 6 bases and J by 0 bases, with 11 bases between. CDR1 GTSNPN and CDR2 SVGIG come from the germline V gene (reference sequence). In DNA form, the CDR3 reads TGTGCCTGTTTGTCGGGGTCTAACTATGGCTACACCTTC. It encodes CACLSGSNYGYTF.

The V call is TRBV11-3, the J call TRBJ2-7, with a weak D call TRBD2 (5 bases). Deletions cut 5 bases from V and 6 bases from J, with 8 bases between. CDR1 SGHNT and CDR2 YENEEA come from the germline V gene. The CDR3 spans 11 residues. CDR3 coding DNA: TGTGCCAGCAGCGGAGGATTCGAGCAGTACTTC. It is translated as CASSGGFEQYF.

This clone is a singleton in its sample. J is TRBJ1-5 and V is TRBV5-6, with D uncertain. The V and J ends lost 2 bases and 3 bases respectively, with 12 bases between them. The CDR3 runs 15 residues. The V gene's germline CDR1 is SGHDT and CDR2 YYEEEE. The CDR3 DNA sequence: TGTGCCAGCAGCTTCGGCGGGTCGAACAATCAGCCCCAGCATTTT. Translated: CASSFGGSNNQPQHF. The entire variable domain, with the rest obtained from reference TRBV5-6 and TRBJ1-5, is as follows: DAGVTQSPTHLIKTRGQQVTLRCSPKSGHDTVSWYQQALGQGPQFIFQYYEEEERQRGNFPDRFSGHQFPNYSSELNVNALLLGDSALYLCASSFGGSNNQPQHFGDGTRLSIL.

This clone is a singleton in its sample. V gene TRBV9 combines with J gene TRBJ2-3, with a weak D call TRBD2 (6 bases). This CDR3 spans 16 amino acids. V was trimmed by 0 bases and J by 0 bases, leaving 11 bases between them. Germline CDR1 reads SGDLS; CDR2 reads YYNGEE. As DNA, the CDR3 is TGTGCCAGCAGCGTAGACGGGACTCCTAGCACAGATACGCAGTATTTT. Protein: CASSVDGTPSTDTQYF. Supplemented by reference TRBV9 and TRBJ2-3, the full variable domain reads DSGVTQTPKHLITATGQRVTLRCSPRSGDLSVYWYQQSLDQGLQFLIQYYNGEERAKGNILERFSAQQFPDLHSELNLSSLELGDSALYFCASSVDGTPSTDTQYFGPGTRLTVL.

The rearrangement uses TRBV19 and TRBJ2-1, with TRBD2 identical over 13 bases. V gave up 6 bases and J gave up 8 bases; unmatched junction bases: 4. Germline V gene data show CDR1 as LNHDA and CDR2 as SQIVND (reference sequence). The CDR3 consists of 14 residues. DNA of the CDR3: TGTGCCAGTAGCAGACTAGCGGGGGGCGATGAGCAGTTCTTC. Its protein is CASSRLAGGDEQFF.

This rearrangement joins TRBV14 to TRBJ2-7; a weak D match, TRBD1 (5 bases). Trimming took 2 bases from V and 5 from J, leaving 25 bases between them. CDR3 size: 18 residues. CDR1 SGHDN and CDR2 FVKESK come from the germline V gene. CDR3 bases: TGTGCCAGCAGCCAAAGGGCTTCATTCGGGCAGGGCCGACACGAGCAGTACTTC. Protein product: CASSQRASFGQGRHEQYF.

The chain has TRBV5-8 and TRBJ2-5, with D perhaps matching TRBD1 (5 bases). Deletions cut 5 bases from V and 5 bases from J, with 19 bases between. From germline, CDR1 is SGHTS and CDR2 YDEGEE. The CDR3 has 15 amino acids. The CDR3 region has the DNA TGTGCCAGCAGTCCCGAAGGCCAGGGTTGGGAGACCCAGTACTTC. Amino acid sequence: CASSPEGQGWETQYF.

This rearrangement joins TRBV6-5 to TRBJ2-7, with 7 bases fitting TRBD1. Germline V gives CDR1 MNHEY, CDR2 SVGAGI. The CDR3 covers 13 residues. The J segment lost 13 bases and the V segment lost 4 bases, leaving 13 bases of the junction unmatched. CDR3 sequence (DNA): TGTGCCAGCAGTTCCTTCTCCGGAACAGGGGCCTACTTC. It is translated as CASSSFSGTGAYF.

This clone was found once. The chain links TRBV18 to TRBJ1-1, with 11 bases that match TRBD1. This CDR3 has 15 residues. Germline assignment: CDR1 KGHSH and CDR2 LQKENI. Losses at the gene ends were 5 bases for V and 6 bases for J; bases not matched to a gene: 8. CDR3 protein: CASSTGTGGVPEAFF. The CDR3 DNA reads as TGTGCCAGCTCAACAGGGACAGGGGGAGTCCCTGAAGCTTTCTTT.

The V and J genes are TRBV5-6 and TRBJ2-7, with 9 bases that match TRBD1. With V trimmed by 0 bases and J by 6 bases, 7 bases remained unmatched. CDR1 and CDR2 (germline): SGHDT, YYEEEE. The CDR3 is made up of 15 amino acids. The CDR3 DNA reads TGTGCCAGCAGCTTGGCCCGGGACAGGGCAGTCGAGCAGTACTTC. Protein product: CASSLARDRAVEQYF.

The genes are TRBV7-9 and TRBJ2-7; 7 bases map to TRBD1. The CDR3 contains 14 residues. Germline CDR1 reads SEHNR; CDR2 reads FQNEAQ (reference sequence). V lost 5 bases, J lost 3 bases, and 7 bases stayed unmatched. In nucleotides, the CDR3 is TGTGCCAGCAGCCCACTGGGACAGAGCTACGAGCAGTACTTC. Encoded protein: CASSPLGQSYEQYF.

The V and J genes are TRBV7-2 and TRBJ2-1; D may be TRBD1 (5 bases). V was cut by 2 bases and J by 6 bases, with 14 bases left in between. In germline, CDR1 is SGHTA, CDR2 FQGNSA. The CDR3 sequence is 15 residues long. CDR3 nucleotides: TGTGCCAGCAGCTTAAGGGCCTCTAGGGGCAATGAGCAGTTCTTC. It translates to CASSLRASRGNEQFF.

This chain links TRBV16 with TRBJ1-2; 8 bases map to TRBD1. Germline V lookup: CDR1 KGHSY, CDR2 FQNENV. CDR3 size: 12 residues. V shed 8 bases and J 8 bases; nucleotides not matched to a gene: 7. CDR3 coding DNA: TGTGCCAGCCGGACAGGGAGAGGGGGCTACACCTTC. Translating it yields CASRTGRGGYTF.

The chain employs TRBV15 and TRBJ2-3, with 9 bases identical to TRBD2. The CDR3 runs 16 residues. V shed 0 bases and J 1 base; nucleotides not matched to a gene: 2. Germline V gene sequence: CDR1 LNHNV, CDR2 YYDKDF (reference sequence). Written as DNA, the CDR3 is TGTGCCACCAGCAGAGACCAGCGGGGGGGCACAGATACGCAGTATTTT. Translation: CATSRDQRGGTDTQYF.

The chain links TRBV5-4 to TRBJ2-1; the match to TRBD1 covers 7 bases. Trimming at V came to 4 bases and at J to 4 bases, leaving 5 bases not matched to a gene. This CDR3 is 14 amino acids long. In germline, CDR1 is SGHNT, CDR2 YYREEE (reference sequence). CDR3 amino acids: CASSATGSYNEQFF. The CDR3 region has the DNA TGTGCCAGCAGCGCGACAGGGTCGTACAATGAGCAGTTCTTC. The full variable domain, rest sourced from reference TRBV5-4 and TRBJ2-1, is ETGVTQSPTHLIKTRGQQVTLRCSSQSGHNTVSWYQQALGQGPQFIFQYYREEENGRGNFPPRFSGLQFPNYSSELNVNALELDDSALYLCASSATGSYNEQFFGPGTRLTVL.

The gene calls are TRBV19 and TRBJ2-4, with TRBD1 identical over 7 bases. The CDR3 consists of 15 residues. J gave up 6 bases and V 5 bases, and 10 bases lay outside the gene matches. Looked up from germline, CDR1 is LNHDA and CDR2 is SQIVND (reference sequence). CDR3 in amino acids: CASSRTWDSRNIQYF. DNA for the CDR3: TGTGCCAGTAGTCGGACCTGGGACAGCCGAAACATTCAGTACTTC.

J is TRBJ2-3 and V is TRBV4-3; 9 bases agree with TRBD1. The CDR3 runs to 18 residues. The germline V gene encodes CDR1 LGHNA and CDR2 YSLEER. V shed 2 bases, J shed 0 bases, and the junction held 9 bases outside the gene matches. CDR3 protein: CASSQYGRQGGSTDTQYF. The CDR3 DNA reads TGCGCCAGCAGCCAATACGGTAGACAGGGGGGGAGCACAGATACGCAGTATTTT.